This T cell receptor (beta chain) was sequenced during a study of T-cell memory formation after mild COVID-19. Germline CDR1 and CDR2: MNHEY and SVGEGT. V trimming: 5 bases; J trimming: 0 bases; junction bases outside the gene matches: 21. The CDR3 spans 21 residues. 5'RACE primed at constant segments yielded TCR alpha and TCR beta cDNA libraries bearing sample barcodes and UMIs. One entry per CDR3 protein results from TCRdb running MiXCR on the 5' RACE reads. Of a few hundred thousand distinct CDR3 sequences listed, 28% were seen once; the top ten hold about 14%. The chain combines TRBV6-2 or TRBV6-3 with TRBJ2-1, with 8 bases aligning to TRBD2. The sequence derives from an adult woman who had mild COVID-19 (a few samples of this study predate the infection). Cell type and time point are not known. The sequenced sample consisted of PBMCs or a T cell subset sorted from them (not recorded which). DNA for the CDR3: TGTGCCAGCAGTCGGCACCGCAGTTACGGAGTAGCGGGAACCTCCTACAATGAGCAGTTCTTC. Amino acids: CASSRHRSYGVAGTSYNEQFF.